Following are 27 T cell receptor beta chains from one sample sequenced in a study of T cells after yellow fever vaccination. From the 5' RACE reads, TCRdb called clonotypes with MiXCR, one entry per CDR3 protein. The repertoire holds around 400,000 distinct CDR3 sequences, with around 10% as singletons. This specimen was PBMCs, taken on the day of the first yellow fever vaccination. The source is a man between 18 and 35 years old who received the YFV17D yellow fever vaccine.

CDR3 sequence: CASRWSYSPLHF. CDR3 sequence (DNA): TGTGCCAGCAGATGGAGTTATTCACCCCTCCACTTT. This chain joins TRBV6-1 and TRBJ1-6, with D unresolved. The CDR3 spans 12 residues. Germline CDR1 reads MNHNS; CDR2 reads SASEGT. With 6 bases removed from V and 8 bases from J, the gap between germline ends came to 8 bases.

This clonotype was counted between two and nine times. The V and J genes are TRBV6-5 and TRBJ2-7; D is unclear. The CDR3 has 14 residues. Germline loops: CDR1 MNHEY, CDR2 SVGAGI. V lost 3 bases and J lost 2, with 11 bases in between. CDR3 in DNA: TGTGCCAGCAGTTATGACCGGGTCGCCTACGAGCAGTACGTC. The encoded protein is CASSYDRVAYEQYV.

This clonotype has ten or more counts. Compared with germline, one end of the junction differs, possibly owing to a read error. The chain uses TRBV28 and TRBJ1-3, with D tentatively TRBD1 (5 bases). The CDR3 is 14 residues long. CDR1 MDHEN and CDR2 SYDVKM come from the germline V gene. CDR3 sequence reads: CASSDSTSGNAIYF. In nucleotides, the CDR3 is TGTGCCAGCAGTGACAGCACCTCTGGAAACGCCATATATTTT.

The chain combines TRBV5-1 with TRBJ2-5; no clear D gene. Trimming pared 4 bases from V and 5 bases from J, leaving 18 bases between. Germline CDR1 SGHRS, CDR2 YFSETQ. There are 15 residues in the CDR3. CDR3 amino acids: CASSPEFGGRETQYF. The CDR3 DNA reads TGCGCCAGCAGCCCCGAATTCGGCGGTAGGGAGACCCAGTACTTC.

This clonotype was picked up a small number of times. The gene calls are TRBV27 and TRBJ2-7; TRBD1 agrees at 8 bases. Germline V lookup: CDR1 MNHEY, CDR2 SMNVEV (reference sequence). The CDR3 loop spans 15 amino acids. After removal of 3 bases from V and 5 bases from J, the junction contained 9 bases not matched to a gene. CDR3: CASSFSWTGRNEQYF. The CDR3 DNA reads TGTGCCAGCAGTTTCTCATGGACAGGGAGGAACGAGCAGTACTTC.

The chain has TRBV29-1 and TRBJ2-1; a weak D match, TRBD2 (6 bases). The CDR3 is 13 amino acids. CDR1 and CDR2 (germline): SQVTM, ANQGSEA. Deletions cut 4 bases from V and 7 bases from J, with 14 bases between. CDR3: CSVGVVGGNEQFF. The CDR3 DNA follows: TGCAGCGTTGGGGTAGTTGGGGGGAATGAGCAGTTCTTC.

This clonotype was counted many times. V is TRBV7-2 and J is TRBJ2-7; D is perhaps TRBD1 or TRBD2 (6 bases each). Per the germline V gene, CDR1 is SGHTA and CDR2 is FQGNSA. The V end lost 4 bases, the J end lost 0 bases, and 13 bases lay between the germline ends. The CDR3 is 15 residues long. CDR3 bases: TGTGCCAGCAGCTACGGGGGCCAGAGCTCCTACGAGCAGTACGTC. Its translation: CASSYGGQSSYEQYV.

J is TRBJ2-7 and V is TRBV5-1; tentatively, D is TRBD2 (6 bases). The CDR3 extends over 17 amino acids. Germline V CDR1 and CDR2: SGHRS, YFSETQ. Trimming took 4 bases from V and 2 from J, leaving 22 bases between them. The CDR3 is CASSPEGGWGLTYEQYF. The CDR3 DNA reads TGCGCCAGCAGCCCGGAGGGTGGTTGGGGACTCACCTACGAGCAGTACTTC.

The rearrangement uses TRBV24-1 and TRBJ2-1, with 14 nucleotides matching TRBD2. The CDR3 has 18 amino acids. CDR1 is KGHDR and CDR2 is SFDVKD in the germline V gene. V gave up 1 base and J gave up 2 bases; unmatched junction bases: 3. In nucleotides, the CDR3 is TGTGCCACCAGTGATTTCCGGACTAGCGGGGGGCCCTACAATGAGCAGTTCTTC. Amino acid sequence: CATSDFRTSGGPYNEQFF.

The chain joins TRBV9 to TRBJ1-2; a possible D gene is TRBD1 (6 bases). The germline V gene encodes CDR1 SGDLS and CDR2 YYNGEE. Trimming removed 1 base at V and 3 bases at J, with 19 bases between. This CDR3 has 17 residues. The chain's CDR3 is CASSVTSRAGAYYGYTF. In DNA, the CDR3 is TGTGCCAGCAGCGTAACGAGCCGCGCAGGGGCGTACTATGGCTACACCTTC.

V and J are TRBV5-1 and TRBJ2-6; TRBD1 matches 9 bases. V lost 4 bases to trimming and J lost 0 bases; unmatched junction nucleotides: 11. Germline values: CDR1 SGHRS, CDR2 YFSETQ. This CDR3 is built from 19 residues. The CDR3 DNA is TGCGCCAGCAGCCTAAAGGGACAGGGAACCAACTCTGGGGCCAACGTCCTGACTTTC. Its protein is CASSLKGQGTNSGANVLTF.

This clonotype has ten or more counts. The genes are TRBV7-2 and TRBJ2-7; D perhaps matches TRBD1 (5 bases). CDR1 is SGHTA and CDR2 is FQGNSA in the germline V gene. The CDR3 totals 15 residues. V lost 1 base and J lost 3, with 13 bases in between. The CDR3 loop is CASSLGHRGYYEQYV. CDR3 in DNA: TGTGCCAGCAGCTTAGGTCATAGGGGATACTACGAGCAGTACGTC.

This clonotype appeared a few times. The chain couples TRBV20-1 to TRBJ2-3, with D possibly matching TRBD2 (6 bases). Trimming left V 3 bases short and J 3 bases short, with 10 bases between. The germline gives CDR1 DFQATT, CDR2 SNEGSKA (reference sequence). The CDR3 spans 13 residues. The CDR3 protein is CSASRGRTDTQYF. CDR3 DNA: TGCAGTGCTAGTCGAGGGAGGACAGATACGCAGTATTTT.

This clonotype was counted a few times. The rearrangement joins TRBV7-9 to TRBJ2-3; D is ambiguous. CDR3 length: 16 amino acids. With 4 bases removed from V and 1 base from J, the gap between germline ends came to 15 bases. In germline, CDR1 is SEHNR, CDR2 FQNEAQ (reference sequence). Here the CDR3 DNA reads TGTGCCAGCAGCTCCGCCCTTGGGCCCCGCACAGATACGCAGTATTTT. Residues: CASSSALGPRTDTQYF.

This clonotype was seen more than once but under ten times. The chain combines TRBV4-3 with TRBJ1-1; D possibly corresponds to TRBD1 (5 bases). With 2 bases removed from V and 6 bases from J, the gap between germline ends came to 16 bases. The CDR3 contains 15 residues. Per the germline V gene, CDR1 is LGHNA and CDR2 is YSLEER. The CDR3 nucleotides read TGCGCCAGCAGCCAATCAGGGAGTAGTACGTCTGAAGCTTTCTTT. Protein product: CASSQSGSSTSEAFF.

In this sample, this clonotype turned up a few times. The CDR3 DNA is TGCGCCAGCAGTTCGACAGGGGCGGCTGGGGCCAACGTCCTGACTTTC. Its protein is CASSSTGAAGANVLTF. This rearrangement joins TRBV5-1 to TRBJ2-6; 8 nucleotides align to TRBD1. Germline V gives CDR1 SGHRS, CDR2 YFSETQ. CDR3 length: 16 residues. The V and J ends lost 5 bases and 2 bases, in that order; junction bases with no gene match: 6.

This clonotype was detected a few times. The genes are TRBV7-2 and TRBJ2-5; possibly TRBD1 or TRBD2 for D (5 bases each). Trimming pared 0 bases from V and 2 bases from J, leaving 10 bases between. The CDR3 has 15 amino acids. CDR1 is SGHTA and CDR2 is FQGNSA in the germline V gene. CDR3 nucleotides: TGTGCCAGCAGCTTAGCGGGGCGGGTTCAAGAGACCCAGTACTTC. Translation: CASSLAGRVQETQYF.

This clonotype was detected a few times. The V gene is TRBV10-1, the J gene TRBJ2-3, with TRBD2 matching over 7 bases. CDR3 size: 13 residues. V was clipped by 7 bases and J by 2 bases; unmatched bases: 3. Germline V CDR1 and CDR2: WNHNN, SYGVQD (reference sequence). The chain's CDR3 is CASNRDYTDTQYF. CDR3 nucleotides: TGCGCCAGCAACCGGGACTACACAGATACGCAGTATTTT.

CDR3 protein: CSRRGPGTSLDPRQETQYF. CDR3 DNA: TGCAGCAGGAGAGGGCCCGGGACTAGCTTGGACCCTCGTCAAGAGACCCAGTACTTC. The V call is TRBV20-1, the J call TRBJ2-5; 9 bases are shared with TRBD2. The CDR3 is 19 amino acids. CDR1 is DFQATT, CDR2 SNEGSKA, per germline (reference sequence).

The rearrangement uses TRBV12-3 or TRBV12-4 and TRBJ2-3; D is perhaps TRBD1 (6 bases). The CDR3 is made up of 19 amino acids. V lost 7 bases and J lost 0, with 26 bases in between. The CDR3 region is CASIFASYLTGSSTDTQYF. As DNA, the CDR3 is TGTGCCAGCATCTTTGCCTCCTACTTGACAGGCTCTAGCACAGATACGCAGTATTTT.

This clonotype has more than one count but fewer than ten. V gene TRBV15 combines with J gene TRBJ2-7, with D maybe TRBD1 (6 bases). The V end lost 2 bases, the J end lost 5 bases, and 10 bases lay between the germline ends. Germline assignment: CDR1 LNHNV and CDR2 YYDKDF (reference sequence). The CDR3 length is 13 residues. The CDR3 reads CATSRPSGDEQYV. For the CDR3, the DNA is TGTGCCACCAGCAGACCCTCAGGGGACGAGCAGTACGTC.

This clonotype was seen ten or more times. V and J are TRBV7-2 and TRBJ2-7; 11 positions agree with TRBD2. This CDR3 spans 15 amino acids. V dropped 6 bases and J dropped 0; count of bases not matched to a gene: 4. Per germline, CDR1 SGHTA and CDR2 FQGNSA. The CDR3 DNA reads as TGTGCCAGCAGACTCACTAGCGGGGGCTCCTACGAGCAGTACTTC. Amino acid sequence: CASRLTSGGSYEQYF.

This clonotype was recorded a few times. A much larger clone is a single base away; this may be a read error. This chain joins TRBV4-1 and TRBJ2-1; 8 bases map to TRBD1. The CDR3 has 15 amino acids. V lost 4 bases and J lost 4; bases outside the gene matches: 6. Germline values: CDR1 MGHRA, CDR2 YSYEKL. The CDR3 spells CASSLTGVAYNEQFF. The DNA for the CDR3 is TGCGCCAGCAGCCTGACAGGGGTCGCTTACAATGAGCAGTTCTTC.

The CDR3 coding sequence is TGTGCCAGCAGTGAATTGATAGGGATTTCAGAGACCCAGTACTTC. It encodes CASSELIGISETQYF. The rearrangement links TRBV25-1 to TRBJ2-5; D remains ambiguous. V lost 1 base to trimming and J lost 4 bases, with 13 bases between them. There are 15 residues in the CDR3. Germline V CDR1 and CDR2: MGHDK, SYGVNS. Full variable domain (outside the CDR3, taken from reference TRBV25-1 and TRBJ2-5): EADIYQTPRYLVIGTGKKITLECSQTMGHDKMYWYQQDPGMELHLIHYSYGVNSTEKGDLSSESTVSRIRTEHFPLTLESARPSHTSQYLCASSELIGISETQYFGPGTRLLVL.

A few counts support this clonotype. The gene calls are TRBV18 and TRBJ2-7; TRBD1 matches 9 bases. The CDR3 has 17 residues. CDR1 is KGHSH, CDR2 LQKENI, per germline. V lost 2 bases, J lost 5 bases, and 13 bases stayed unmatched. This CDR3 is CASSPTRLGQGFDEQYF. The CDR3 DNA is TGTGCCAGCTCACCAACACGGCTGGGACAGGGTTTTGACGAGCAGTACTTC.

This clonotype was seen a handful of times. The chain carries TRBV11-3 and TRBJ2-5, with TRBD2 matching 8 bases. CDR3 length: 15 amino acids. In germline, CDR1 is SGHNT, CDR2 YENEEA. The V and J ends lost 4 bases and 4 bases, in that order; junction bases with no gene match: 8. The CDR3 DNA sequence: TGTGCCAGCAGCTCGGGGACTAGTTTATCAGAGACCCAGTACTTC. Its translation is CASSSGTSLSETQYF. The variable domain in full, with the rest retrieved from reference TRBV11-3 and TRBJ2-5, is EAGVVQSPRYKIIEKKQPVAFWCNPISGHNTLYWYLQNLGQGPELLIRYENEEAVDDSQLPKDRFSAERLKGVDSTLKIQPAELGDSAVYLCASSSGTSLSETQYFGPGTRLLVL.

The chain recombines TRBV7-9 with TRBJ1-4, with D unresolved. Germline lookup yields CDR1 SEHNR and CDR2 FQNEAQ (reference sequence). The CDR3 has 15 amino acids. V lost 5 bases, J lost 4 bases, and 14 bases lay in between. As DNA, the CDR3 is TGTGCCAGCAGCCCGCCGACCCGTCTTAATGAAAAACTGTTTTTT. Translation: CASSPPTRLNEKLFF.